This entry is about one T cell receptor (beta chain). Its antigen remains unidentified. The data were taken from a study of cytomegalovirus exposure and HLA in healthy donors. Germline V gene sequence: CDR1 SGHAT, CDR2 FQNNGV. This CDR3 has 14 amino acids. V gave up 2 bases and J gave up 5 bases, with 10 bases separating them. Study observations and caveats: Some TCR beta chains (roughly 160 of them) were listed as cytomegalovirus-associated. Several top significant clusters appeared, in a later analysis, to be linked to common viral pathogens. A classifier reportedly called cytomegalovirus status with high sensitivity and specificity.

In nominal health when sampled, donors likely had unrecorded immune exposures nonetheless. The PCR used 60 Vbeta and 13 Jbeta primers. The method was immunoSEQ multiplex PCR; TCRdb's version includes in-frame clones alone and lacks a portion of them. The data show under 100,000 clones, with around 80% seen just once and roughly 13% held by the top ten. The sequenced sample consisted of PBMCs. The gene calls are TRBV11-2 and TRBJ1-5, with D possibly being TRBD1 (5 bases). The sequence derives from a human donor in good health. The chain's CDR3 is CASSLTQGYQPQHF. CDR3 in DNA: TGTGCCAGCAGCTTAACTCAGGGTTATCAGCCCCAGCATTTT. Together with reference TRBV11-2 and TRBJ1-5, the CDR3 gives the full variable domain: EAGVAQSPRYKIIEKRQSVAFWCNPISGHATLYWYQQILGQGPKLLIQFQNNGVVDDSQLPKDRFSAERLKGVDSTLKIQPAKLEDSAVYLCASSLTQGYQPQHFGDGTRLSIL.